What follows describes a single T cell receptor beta chain. The antigen this receptor binds is unknown. The sample holds no much larger clone one base away, and base qualities are not on file. TCRbeta CDR3 regions were amplified from genomic DNA by means of the immunoSEQ Assay, a bias-controlled multiplex PCR. Regarding the original processing steps: The number of nucleated cells in each sample was estimated by amplification of reference gene primers within the assay. To quantify the absolute abundance of each unique TCRbeta CDR3 rearrangement, sequence reads were collapsed and filtered. Productive Simpson clonality was computed per sample as the square root of Simpson's diversity index over productive rearrangements. Imported from immuneACCESS, the table was reduced by TCRdb to in-frame sequences with V and J called. These copies leave out some clones; in studies compared against another copy, an unresolved V gene accounts for under half, and the cause of the remainder is not known. From that table come the V and J calls and clone size; the DNA was used to work out D and trimming. The sample has 75,000 to 100,000 clones on record, roughly 80% of them singletons. The ten largest make up about 4.2% of the sample.

The sample belongs to a study of blood T cell repertoires in COVID-19 (TCRdb year 2020). Turning to the overall study: Collaborator samples came from the United States, Italy and Spain and covered acute and convalescent phases of COVID-19. The material from the prospective study consisted of cDNA or gDNA derived from T cells, B-cell-depleted T cells, or PBMCs. The dataset comprised deeply sampled blood TCRbeta repertoires from subjects exposed to, actively infected with, or recovered from COVID-19. A freely available public database, intended as a resource for researchers studying the immune response to SARS-CoV-2, is where the repertoires were released. Samples came from the ongoing ImmuneRACE study (first 160 participants) plus 1,254 subjects from 6 global collaborators. The sample metadata nearly always contained a de-identified subject ID, COVID-19 status, age in years and sex. HLA class I and class II types, where available, came from metadata supplied by the sample provider rather than from assay-based typing. Beyond this particular receptor, the publication reports: The amount of clinical and demographic metadata varied by source and participant and was provided uncurated.

Each collaborating institution followed its own protocols to collect whole blood in K2EDTA tubes. For TCRbeta analysis, collaborator samples were shipped as frozen whole blood, as isolated PBMCs, or as DNA extracted from either sample type. Unmatched junction bases come to 4, with V trimmed by 5 bases and J by 3 bases. The germline V gene encodes CDR1 SEHNR and CDR2 FQNEAQ (reference sequence). The CDR3, from cysteine to phenylalanine, totals 16 residues. Of all the DNA, just the CDR3 is kept, 48 bases in frame from base 1. The material sequenced was peripheral blood. Here the chain combines TRBV7-9 and TRBJ2-3; 14 bases in the middle match TRBD2. This TCR derives from a man aged 60 to 69 with acute or convalescent COVID-19. The CDR3 protein: CASSIRTSGRTDTQYF. The DNA sequence is given as TGTGCCAGCAGCATCCGGACTAGCGGGAGGACAGATACGCAGTATTTT.